This T cell receptor beta chain came from a study of human CD8 memory T cell subsets. General observations from the study: Sequencing in this study was performed exclusively on T cell receptor beta chains.

In the case of this clonotype: What it recognizes is unknown.

Libraries of TCR beta chains were produced by 5' RACE (UMI-labeled). TCRdb reworked the 5' RACE reads into one entry per CDR3 protein, no DNA. Recorded for this sample: 15,000 to 20,000 distinct CDR3 sequences. CDR3 length: 18 amino acids. In germline, CDR1 is SGHRS, CDR2 YFSETQ. The PBMC came from buffy coats of healthy donors. This receptor was identified in a human donor in good health. Sequenced sample: CD8+ stem-like memory T cells (TSCM and TCM) sorted from PBMCs. The subset here: stem-like memory CD8 T cells (TSTEM), CCR7+ PD-1- TIGIT-. The chain links TRBV5-1 to TRBJ2-1; TCRdb's D call of TRBD2 is untestable without DNA. CDR3 region: CASSTAASGRSSYNEQFF.